Listed below are T cell receptor beta chains from one sample, sequenced in a study of cytomegalovirus exposure and HLA in healthy donors. Some clones are missing from TCRdb's copy, which holds only in-frame ones; the method was immunoSEQ multiplex PCR. Of approximately 190,000 clones detected, around 90% appear once; the ten largest clones hold around 0.99%. The sequenced material came from PBMCs. These receptors were taken from a boy aged 2 to 9 in good health and CMV-seronegative. Both conserved end residues are part of each CDR3. Fields, in order: V gene, D gene, J gene, clone size, CDR3 DNA, CDR3 protein. The D gene is left open where the match is weak. Where a row states a size, it is once, few, many or the class of an expanded clone; other rows omit it.

>TRBV27|TRBD2|TRBJ2-5|NA
TGTGCCAGCAGCATCTCAGGACTAGCGGGGGAGACCCAGTACTTC
CASSISGLAGETQYF
>TRBV19|TRBD2|TRBJ2-5|NA
TGTGCCAGTAGTATTGGGTCTAGCGGGGGGAGTCAAGAGACCCAGTACTTC
CASSIGSSGGSQETQYF
>TRBV25-1|NA|TRBJ2-3|NA
TGTGCCAGCAGTGTGGACGGGGATTTCACAGATACGCAGTATTTT
CASSVDGDFTDTQYF
>TRBV19|TRBD1|TRBJ2-6|few
TGTGCCAGTAGGCCTGCACGCGGGACAGGCTCTGGGGCCAACGTCCTGACTTTC
CASRPARGTGSGANVLTF
>TRBV7-8|NA|TRBJ2-7|NA
TGTGCCAGCAGCTTAGTCCTAGCAGTGGGCGAGCAGTACTTC
CASSLVLAVGEQYF
>TRBV28|TRBD2|TRBJ2-2|NA
TGTGCCAGCAGACCCTCGGGGGGAACCGGGGAGCTGTTTTTT
CASRPSGGTGELFF
>TRBV5-1|NA|TRBJ1-5|NA
TGCGCCAGCAGCTTGAGCCCAGGCATGTCACAGCCCCAGCATTTT
CASSLSPGMSQPQHF
>TRBV28|NA|TRBJ2-7|NA
TGTGCCAGCACGGGCCGACTAGTCCTCCCCTACGAGCAGTACTTC
CASTGRLVLPYEQYF
>TRBV7-7|NA|TRBJ2-2|NA
TGTGCCAGCAGGCCCGACAGTCTTACCGGGGAGCTGTTTTTT
CASRPDSLTGELFF
>TRBV19|TRBD1|TRBJ1-4|NA
TGTGCCAGTAGTCCTCTCAGGGGCGAGACAGGGGCTTTT
CASSPLRGETGAF
>TRBV28|NA|TRBJ2-3|NA
TGTGCCAGCAGTGGGGACACCTCAAGAACAGATACGCAGTATTTT
CASSGDTSRTDTQYF
>TRBV6-6|NA|TRBJ2-5|once
TGTGCCACCAGTTATAGGGGCGGAGAGACCCAGTACTTC
CATSYRGGETQYF
>TRBV4-1|NA|TRBJ1-6|NA
TGCGCCAGCAGCCACGGAGGCCTTAATTCACCCCTCCACTTT
CASSHGGLNSPLHF
>TRBV29-1|NA|TRBJ2-2|once
TGCAGCGTTGAAGGATGGAGGGGAACCGGGGAGCTGTTTTTT
CSVEGWRGTGELFF
>TRBV18|TRBD1|TRBJ2-2|NA
TGTGCCAGCTCAAGTTTGGGGACAGCCGACACCGGGGAGCTGTTTTTT
CASSSLGTADTGELFF
>TRBV7-3|TRBD1|TRBJ2-7|NA
TGTGCCGGCAGCCCCAGGGGGTCAACCTACGAGCAGTACTTC
CAGSPRGSTYEQYF
>TRBV14|NA|TRBJ2-5|once
TGTGCCAGCAGCCAAGTCAGGGGTAGAGAGACCCAGTACTTC
CASSQVRGRETQYF
>TRBV28|TRBD1|TRBJ1-5|NA
TGTGCCAGCAGGTCGACAGGGGCTTGGGGCAATCAGCCCCAGCATTTT
CASRSTGAWGNQPQHF
>TRBV6-5|NA|TRBJ1-5|NA
TGTGCCAGCAGTTACTCGGGGGCGAATCAGCCCCAGCATTTT
CASSYSGANQPQHF
>TRBV7-3|NA|TRBJ2-3|NA
TGTGCCAGCAGCTTGAACGGGATGCAGCTCAGTACGCAGTATTTT
CASSLNGMQLSTQYF
>TRBV7-6|NA|TRBJ2-5|once
TGTGCCAGCAGCTTAGCGGGGTCCAGGGGAGAGACCCAGTACTTC
CASSLAGSRGETQYF
>TRBV27|TRBD2|TRBJ2-1|NA
TGTGCCAGCAGTATGGGACTAAACAATGAGCAGTTCTTC
CASSMGLNNEQFF
>TRBV19|NA|TRBJ1-1|NA
TGTGCCAGTAGTACACAGGTGAACACTGAAGCTTTCTTT
CASSTQVNTEAFF